Sequencing of this TCR beta chain was carried out in a study of OX40 agonist ivuxolimab in advanced cancers. Study at large: Ivuxolimab, which patients received intravenously every 2 weeks, was dosed at 0.01 to 10 mg/kg.

Clones were sequenced by immunoSEQ multiplex PCR, and TCRdb holds only the in-frame ones, with some missing. The data contain 20,000 to 25,000 clones, under 95% of them singletons. The CDR3 totals 14 residues. The germline V and J ends were trimmed by 8 bases and 0 bases, with 13 bases remaining between them. Germline lookup yields CDR1 LNHDA and CDR2 SQIVND (reference sequence). This clonotype was sampled from an adult with an advanced solid tumor such as melanoma, head and neck, liver or kidney cancer. This sample comprised CD4+ or CD8+ T cells sorted from blood, obtained in a trial of the OX40 agonist ivuxolimab. V and J are TRBV19 and TRBJ1-1; D not certain. The CDR3 nucleotides are TGTGCCAGTGCCCTGCCGGAGATGAACACTGAAGCTTTCTTT. It codes for CASALPEMNTEAFF. Filled out from reference TRBV19 and TRBJ1-1, the complete variable domain reads DGGITQSPKYLFRKEGQNVTLSCEQNLNHDAMYWYRQDPGQGLRLIYYSQIVNDFQKGDIAEGYSVSREKKESFPLTVTSAQKNPTAFYLCASALPEMNTEAFFGQGTRLTVV.